The source of this T cell receptor beta chain is a study of OX40 agonist ivuxolimab in advanced cancers. Study details: Ivuxolimab is a fully human IgG2 antibody that activates OX40 (CD134). Intravenous ivuxolimab at 0.01 to 10 mg/kg was given to patients every 2 weeks. Findings of the study overall: The CD4+ and CD8+ T cells in the blood had expanded clonally by week 6 at 0.1 to 3.0 mg/kg.

This CDR3 spans 16 amino acids. CDR1 and CDR2 from the germline V gene are MNHEY and SVGAGI. V shed 0 bases and J 13 bases; nucleotides not matched to a gene: 6. A remark on this clone: Its target is not known.

Profiling relied on immunoSEQ multiplex PCR, and the TCRdb table lists in-frame clones only, not all of them. This table holds 50,000 to 70,000 clones, over 65% found once. Autoimmune disease history or systemic immunosuppression led to patient exclusion. The chain uses TRBV6-5 and TRBJ2-1, with 16 positions matching TRBD2. This clonotype was sampled from an adult with an advanced solid tumor such as melanoma, head and neck, liver or kidney cancer. Specimen: CD4+ or CD8+ T cells sorted from blood, collected in a trial of the OX40 agonist ivuxolimab. The chain's CDR3 is CASSYSSGLAGGVQFF. CDR3 bases: TGTGCCAGCAGTTACTCCTCGGGACTAGCGGGAGGGGTTCAGTTCTTC.